This is a list of T cell receptor beta chains from one sample in a study of beta chain features in type 1 diabetes. Assay: immunoSEQ multiplex PCR; the TCRdb copy retains only in-frame clones and omits some. In the table there are hundreds of thousands of clones, around 9.6% of which are singletons. Sequences were obtained from naive CD4+ T cells from blood. The receptor set was obtained from a woman aged 18-29 years in good health. Both conserved end residues are part of each CDR3. A D gene is named only where the DNA matches it firmly. Clone size is not always given. Where it is, it says once, few, many or a class for expanded clones.

V	D	J	size	DNA	CDR3
TRBV19	TRBD1	TRBJ1-2	-	TGTGCCAGTAGGTCTAGAGACAGGGCGATCTATGGCTACACCTTC	CASRSRDRAIYGYTF
TRBV15	TRBD1	TRBJ2-3	-	TGTGCCACCAGCAGAGCTCAGGGGCCCGGACAGGACACAGATACGCAGTATTTT	CATSRAQGPGQDTDTQYF
TRBV29-1	TRBD2	TRBJ2-7	-	TGCAGCGTGGCCCGGGGGGTAAGCTCCTACGAGCAGTACTTC	CSVARGVSSYEQYF
TRBV29-1	TRBD1	TRBJ1-1	-	TGCAGCGTCCAGGGGGACACTGAAGCTTTCTTT	CSVQGDTEAFF
TRBV19	TRBD1	TRBJ1-5	-	TGTGCCAGTAGTCCCGGGACAGGCGGTTATGGCAATCAGCCCCAGCATTTT	CASSPGTGGYGNQPQHF
TRBV6-1	-	TRBJ2-7	few	TGTGCCAGCAGTGAAGACAGGACGAAACCCTACGAGCAGTACTTC	CASSEDRTKPYEQYF
TRBV19	-	TRBJ2-1	few	TGTGCCAGTAGTATAGGGAGGGGCGCCTACAATGAGCAGTTCTTC	CASSIGRGAYNEQFF
TRBV7-9	-	TRBJ2-1	many	TGTGCCAGCAGCCCGGTCGGTGAGCAGTTCTTC	CASSPVGEQFF
TRBV5-6	-	TRBJ2-7	-	TGTGCCAGATCGGGAACGGAGTCCTCCTACGAGCAGTACTTC	CARSGTESSYEQYF
TRBV7-9	-	TRBJ2-7	few	TGTGCCAGCAGCTTAGAGTCGAGGAGGGGTCGAGTCTCCTACGAGCAGTACTTC	CASSLESRRGRVSYEQYF
TRBV27	-	TRBJ2-3	few	TGTGCCAGCAGTTTCACAAAAAGCACAGATACGCAGTATTTT	CASSFTKSTDTQYF
TRBV9	TRBD1	TRBJ1-2	-	TGTGCCAGCAGCTCCAGACAGGGGGCGAGTGGCTACACCTTC	CASSSRQGASGYTF
TRBV6-6	TRBD1	TRBJ2-7	few	TGTGCCAGCAGAGCTCCCGGGACAGGGGGCGACGAGCAGTACTTC	CASRAPGTGGDEQYF
TRBV6-5	-	TRBJ1-1	-	TGTGCCAGCACCCCCTCGAGTGCGATGAACACTGAAGCTTTCTTT	CASTPSSAMNTEAFF
TRBV25-1	-	TRBJ1-2	few	TGTGCCAGCAGTGCCGCCAACATGCACTATGGCTACACCTTC	CASSAANMHYGYTF
TRBV30	-	TRBJ2-7	few	TGTGCCTGGGACTACAGGGCAACCGGATCCTACGAGCAGTACTTC	CAWDYRATGSYEQYF
TRBV15	TRBD2	TRBJ2-1	-	TGTGCCACCAGCAGAGATCCTAGCGGGATCAATGAGCAGTTCTTC	CATSRDPSGINEQFF
TRBV5-1	-	TRBJ1-2	-	TGCGCCAGCAGTACGGTTATGCGGGGCTATGGCTACACCTTC	CASSTVMRGYGYTF
TRBV5-4	-	TRBJ2-2	few	TGTGCCAGCACACAAGCGGACTTTACGAACACCGGGGAGCTGTTTTTT	CASTQADFTNTGELFF
TRBV11-2	TRBD1	TRBJ1-4	few	TGTGCCAGCAGCCGACAGGGATCAACTAATGAAAAACTGTTTTTT	CASSRQGSTNEKLFF
TRBV5-1	TRBD1	TRBJ2-1	-	TGCGCCAGCAGCTTGGAAACAGGGGGCGCCTACAATGAGCAGTTCTTC	CASSLETGGAYNEQFF
TRBV6-5	-	TRBJ2-7	few	TGTGCCAGCAGTTACGGGGGCGGGTCCGCCTACGAGCAGTACTTC	CASSYGGGSAYEQYF
TRBV30	-	TRBJ2-7	-	TGTGCCTGGAGTGGTCAGGGAATCTACGAGCAGTACTTC	CAWSGQGIYEQYF
TRBV5-4	TRBD2	TRBJ2-2	few	TGTGCCAGCAGCTCAGGACTAGCGGGAGGCACCGGGGAGCTGTTTTTT	CASSSGLAGGTGELFF
TRBV5-4	-	TRBJ2-5	-	TGTGCCAGCAGCTTGTTATCAGGTGTAGAGACCCAGTACTTC	CASSLLSGVETQYF
TRBV7-9	-	TRBJ2-6	few	TGTGCCAGCAGCTTAAGTCGGGGGGCGTCTGGGGCCAACGTCCTGACTTTC	CASSLSRGASGANVLTF
TRBV7-9	-	TRBJ2-5	-	TGTGCCAGCAGCTTCGGGGGAGAGACCCAGTACTTC	CASSFGGETQYF
TRBV5-6	TRBD1	TRBJ1-2	few	TGTGCCAGCAGCCGGGACAGCGGGAACTATGGCTACACCTTC	CASSRDSGNYGYTF
TRBV4-2	-	TRBJ1-2	-	TGTGCCAGCAGCCAAGATAACAGGGCCAACTATGGCTACACCTTC	CASSQDNRANYGYTF
TRBV6-5	TRBD1	TRBJ1-5	-	TGTGCCAGCAGGGACGGGACAGGGCGTCATCAGCCCCAGCATTTT	CASRDGTGRHQPQHF
TRBV6-1	-	TRBJ1-1	few	TGTGCCAGCAGTGAATCGGGGGGCAGAACTGAAGCTTTCTTT	CASSESGGRTEAFF
TRBV15	TRBD2	TRBJ2-1	-	TGTGCCACCAGCAGAGCGATTCTAGCGGGAGTTGGAAGCAATGAGCAGTTCTTC	CATSRAILAGVGSNEQFF
TRBV27	-	TRBJ2-2	-	TGTGCCAGCAGTTTATATCGGGCCGGGGAGCTGTTTTTT	CASSLYRAGELFF
TRBV7-9	TRBD1	TRBJ2-3	many	TGTGCCAGCAGCCGTAGTCCGGGACAGGCTCCAGATACGCAGTATTTT	CASSRSPGQAPDTQYF
TRBV29-1	-	TRBJ2-7	few	TGCAGCGTTGTAAACAGGAAAACCTACGAGCAGTACTTC	CSVVNRKTYEQYF
TRBV30	-	TRBJ1-2	-	TGTGCCTGGGGTCAGGGATATGGCTACACCTTC	CAWGQGYGYTF
TRBV5-1	TRBD1	TRBJ2-5	-	TGCGCCAGCAGCTTGGTACAGGGGGGCCAAGAGACCCAGTACTTC	CASSLVQGGQETQYF
TRBV5-1	-	TRBJ2-7	-	TGCGCCAGCAGCTTGGCAGTTTCCTACGAGCAGTACTTC	CASSLAVSYEQYF
TRBV2	-	TRBJ1-5	-	TGTGCCAGCAGTGGACAGGTCAATCAGCCCCAGCATTTT	CASSGQVNQPQHF
TRBV2	-	TRBJ2-5	-	TGTGCCAGCACAGCCAGGAACGTGGCCCAGTACTTC	CASTARNVAQYF
TRBV11-2	TRBD1	TRBJ1-6	-	TGTGCCAGCAGCCCGACAGGGATCCGGAATTCACCCCTCCACTTT	CASSPTGIRNSPLHF
TRBV5-1	TRBD1	TRBJ2-3	-	TGCGCCAGCAGGGACAGGGTGATAGATACGCAGTATTTT	CASRDRVIDTQYF
TRBV5-4	-	TRBJ1-2	-	TGTGCCAGCAGTCCAGGAAACTATGGCTACACCTTC	CASSPGNYGYTF
TRBV9	-	TRBJ2-7	once	TGTGCCAGCAGCGTACGGGAAGAAACGGTGCAGTACTTC	CASSVREETVQYF
TRBV19	-	TRBJ1-1	few	TGTGCCAGTACCCCTAGAAGGGGGTTCACTGAAGCTTTCTTT	CASTPRRGFTEAFF
TRBV29-1	-	TRBJ2-3	-	TGCAGCTCAATTCTAACGGGGGCAGATACGCAGTATTTT	CSSILTGADTQYF
TRBV5-4	TRBD1	TRBJ2-3	few	TGTGCCAGCAGAGAACAGGGGGCTAGCACAGATACGCAGTATTTT	CASREQGASTDTQYF
TRBV7-9	TRBD1	TRBJ1-5	-	TGTGCCAGCAGCTTTCTCCCTCGCTCGGGACAGGAAGGATATCAGCCCCAGCATTTT	CASSFLPRSGQEGYQPQHF
TRBV5-1	-	TRBJ2-2	few	TGCGCCAGCAGCTTGGCCTCGGACACCGGGGAGCTGTTTTTT	CASSLASDTGELFF
TRBV5-1	TRBD1	TRBJ1-2	few	TGCGCCAGCAGCTCGGGACAGGGTCTGGGCTACACCTTC	CASSSGQGLGYTF
TRBV27	-	TRBJ1-5	-	TGTGCCAGCAGTTCCCCCGGGGGCAATCAGCCCCAGCATTTT	CASSSPGGNQPQHF
TRBV4-1	-	TRBJ2-1	few	TGCGCCAGCAGCCACCCCCCGAACGGTATCAATGAGCAGTTCTTC	CASSHPPNGINEQFF
TRBV15	-	TRBJ2-7	many	TGTGCCACCAGCGGTCAATCCCCGGGAGGACAGATCTACGAGCAGTACTTC	CATSGQSPGGQIYEQYF
TRBV2	TRBD1	TRBJ1-4	few	TGTGCCAGCAGGGACAGGGCTGAAAAACTGTTTTTT	CASRDRAEKLFF
TRBV6-4	-	TRBJ1-1	-	TGTGCCAGCAGAAACGGGACTCCCAGCACTGAAGCTTTCTTT	CASRNGTPSTEAFF
TRBV7-3	-	TRBJ1-3	-	TGTGCCAGCAGCTTAGGAGGGCCCGGGAACACCATATATTTT	CASSLGGPGNTIYF
TRBV18	-	TRBJ1-5	few	TGTGCCAGCTCACCCCTCCCGGCAGGCGGCAATCAGCCCCAGCATTTT	CASSPLPAGGNQPQHF
TRBV29-1	-	TRBJ1-2	-	TGCAGCGTAGGGGTCCGCTTTTCTAACTATGGCTACACCTTC	CSVGVRFSNYGYTF
TRBV6-5	TRBD1	TRBJ1-1	few	TGTGCCAGCAGGGCCTCAGGGGGCCTTGAAGCTTTCTTT	CASRASGGLEAFF